Presented here are 15 T cell receptor beta chains from one specimen sequenced in a study of PD-L1 blockade in urothelial cancer listed by TCRdb under 2017. The protocol used for the library was the immunoSEQ multiplex PCR assay. In its TCRdb copy, this immuneACCESS table keeps in-frame sequences only and misses some clones. Where compared with another copy, unresolved V genes explain less than half of these, and the others have no known cause. The table for this sample lists tens of thousands of clones; 85% to 90% of them were counted only once. Roughly 3.7% of the sample rests with the top ten. The specimen was PBMCs, collected around atezolizumab (anti-PD-L1) treatment. The receptors come from a man aged 50 or older with urothelial cancer.

The genes are TRBV18 and TRBJ1-1; D remains unclear. V lost 3 bases, J lost 5 bases, and 10 bases lay in between. CDR1 is KGHSH and CDR2 is LQKENI in the germline V gene. The CDR3 loop spans 13 amino acids. CDR3 sequence: CASSPELDTEAFF. The CDR3 bases are TGTGCCAGCTCACCTGAACTCGATACTGAAGCTTTCTTT. Variable domain in full (rest from reference TRBV18 and TRBJ1-1): NAGVMQNPRHLVRRRGQEARLRCSPMKGHSHVYWYRQLPEEGLKFMVYLQKENIIDESGMPKERFSAEFPKEGPSILRIQQVVRGDSAAYFCASSPELDTEAFFGQGTRLTVV.

The V and J genes are TRBV5-1 and TRBJ2-3; 8 bases match TRBD1. The CDR3 is made up of 15 amino acids. Trimming removed 7 bases from V and 3 bases from J; junction bases left unmatched: 10. The germline gives CDR1 SGHRS, CDR2 YFSETQ. CDR3 in amino acids: CASGHRQGSTDTQYF. The CDR3 nucleotides are TGCGCCAGCGGCCACAGACAGGGGTCAACAGATACGCAGTATTTT.

This chain uses TRBV25-1 with TRBJ2-3, with a tentative D call TRBD1 (6 bases). Trimming removed 7 bases from V and 8 bases from J, with 10 bases in between. Germline V gene data show CDR1 as MGHDK and CDR2 as SYGVNS. The CDR3 contains 11 residues. The CDR3 region has the DNA TGTGCCAGCAACAGGGCGGGTACGCAGTATTTT. Its protein product is CASNRAGTQYF.

The CDR3: CASSQRERIDTQYF. In DNA form, the CDR3 reads TGTGCTAGTTCTCAGCGGGAGAGGATAGATACGCAGTATTTT. The rearrangement joins TRBV12-5 to TRBJ2-3, with TRBD2 identical over 8 bases. V lost 8 bases, J lost 5 bases, and 9 bases stayed unmatched. Germline V gene sequence: CDR1 LGHNT, CDR2 FRNRAP. CDR3 size: 14 residues.

The DNA of the CDR3 is TGTGCCTGGAGCCCCGGGACAGGGAATGAAAAACTGTTTTTT. Its protein is CAWSPGTGNEKLFF. The rearrangement joins TRBV30 to TRBJ1-4, with 9 bases that match TRBD1. V was pared by 3 bases and J by 5 bases, with 4 bases of the junction left unmatched. CDR3 length equals 14 residues. The V gene's germline CDR1 is GTSNPN and CDR2 SVGIG (reference sequence).

The V gene is TRBV7-9, the J gene TRBJ1-6, with a possible D match to TRBD1 (6 bases). Germline V gene lookup returns CDR1 SEHNR and CDR2 FQNEAQ (reference sequence). V lost 5 bases to trimming and J lost 6 bases, with 14 bases between them. The CDR3 covers 15 residues. The CDR3 loop reads CASSRDGTSNSPLHF. The CDR3 nucleotides read TGTGCCAGCAGCAGAGACGGGACAAGTAATTCACCCCTCCACTTT.

This clone was counted between two and nine times. This chain connects TRBV30 to TRBJ1-2; a weak D match, TRBD1 (6 bases). There are 15 residues in the CDR3. Germline values: CDR1 GTSNPN, CDR2 SVGIG (reference sequence). V lost 4 bases and J lost 0, with 15 bases in between. The CDR3 protein is CAWTHMTGPNYGYTF. DNA of the CDR3: TGTGCCTGGACCCATATGACAGGACCTAACTATGGCTACACCTTC.

The J gene is TRBJ2-7, the V gene TRBV7-2; the match to TRBD2 covers 9 bases. The ends lost 5 bases at V and 3 bases at J; junction bases unmatched: 5. CDR1 and CDR2 (germline): SGHTA, FQGNSA. This CDR3 is 14 amino acids long. CDR3 bases: TGTGCCAGCAGCCCCCAGCGGGGGGTCTACGAGCAGTACTTC. This codes for CASSPQRGVYEQYF.

A single count supports this clone. The rearrangement joins TRBV10-3 to TRBJ2-1, with 11 bases matching TRBD1. V lost 0 bases to trimming and J lost 9 bases; unmatched junction nucleotides: 7. The CDR3 contains 16 residues. Germline values: CDR1 ENHRY, CDR2 SYGVKD. The CDR3 DNA reads as TGTGCCATCAGTGAGTCCCGGGACAGGGGGATAAGTGAGCAGTTCTTC. Its translation is CAISESRDRGISEQFF.

The chain is built from TRBV27 and TRBJ1-6; D is perhaps TRBD1 (5 bases). The CDR3 has 15 amino acids. Germline loops: CDR1 MNHEY, CDR2 SMNVEV (reference sequence). With 2 bases removed from V and 5 bases from J, the gap between germline ends came to 10 bases. CDR3 nucleotide sequence: TGTGCCAGCAGTTTAGTCGACAGAAATAATTCACCCCTCCACTTT. Protein product: CASSLVDRNNSPLHF.

V and J are TRBV19 and TRBJ2-1, with 10 positions matching TRBD2. Unmatched junction bases numbered 14, after V lost 3 bases and J lost 3 bases. This CDR3 spans 19 amino acids. Germline-derived CDR1 and CDR2 are LNHDA and SQIVND (reference sequence). The CDR3 here is CASSIMGSGGSAIYNEQFF. Written as DNA, the CDR3 is TGTGCCAGTAGTATCATGGGTAGCGGGGGGTCTGCCATCTACAATGAGCAGTTCTTC.

The genes are TRBV19 and TRBJ1-2, with TRBD1 matching 9 bases. CDR3 length equals 14 residues. CDR1 is LNHDA and CDR2 is SQIVND in the germline V gene (reference sequence). The V gene end was trimmed by 4 bases and the J gene end by 7 bases; junction bases not matched to a gene: 7. CDR3 bases: TGTGCCAGTAGTACCGACAGGGGGGTAGGTGGCTACACCTTC. Translating it yields CASSTDRGVGGYTF.

V is TRBV6-5 and J is TRBJ1-1; possibly TRBD1 for D (6 bases). V was clipped by 4 bases and J by 0 bases, with 15 bases between them. This CDR3 has 16 residues. Germline values: CDR1 MNHEY, CDR2 SVGAGI. The DNA of the CDR3 is TGTGCCAGCAGTTCCATAGCCGCAGGGGTGAACACTGAAGCTTTCTTT. Encoded protein: CASSSIAAGVNTEAFF.

The V gene is TRBV5-1, the J gene TRBJ2-7; D might be TRBD1 (6 bases). Germline loops: CDR1 SGHRS, CDR2 YFSETQ. The V end lost 5 bases, the J end lost 2 bases, and 11 bases lay between the germline ends. The CDR3 loop spans 13 amino acids. The CDR3 region is CASRQGTTYEQYF. CDR3 in DNA: TGCGCCAGCAGACAGGGCACGACCTACGAGCAGTACTTC.

The V call is TRBV19, the J call TRBJ2-1; a possible D gene is TRBD2 (5 bases). Looked up from germline, CDR1 is LNHDA and CDR2 is SQIVND (reference sequence). The CDR3 has 15 amino acids. The V and J ends lost 7 bases and 2 bases respectively, with 15 bases between them. CDR3 bases: TGTGCCAGTAAGATTCGGGAAAGGGCCTACAATGAGCAGTTCTTC. The encoded protein is CASKIRERAYNEQFF. Looking up the rest from reference TRBV19 and TRBJ2-1 gives the full variable domain: DGGITQSPKYLFRKEGQNVTLSCEQNLNHDAMYWYRQDPGQGLRLIYYSQIVNDFQKGDIAEGYSVSREKKESFPLTVTSAQKNPTAFYLCASKIRERAYNEQFFGPGTRLTVL.